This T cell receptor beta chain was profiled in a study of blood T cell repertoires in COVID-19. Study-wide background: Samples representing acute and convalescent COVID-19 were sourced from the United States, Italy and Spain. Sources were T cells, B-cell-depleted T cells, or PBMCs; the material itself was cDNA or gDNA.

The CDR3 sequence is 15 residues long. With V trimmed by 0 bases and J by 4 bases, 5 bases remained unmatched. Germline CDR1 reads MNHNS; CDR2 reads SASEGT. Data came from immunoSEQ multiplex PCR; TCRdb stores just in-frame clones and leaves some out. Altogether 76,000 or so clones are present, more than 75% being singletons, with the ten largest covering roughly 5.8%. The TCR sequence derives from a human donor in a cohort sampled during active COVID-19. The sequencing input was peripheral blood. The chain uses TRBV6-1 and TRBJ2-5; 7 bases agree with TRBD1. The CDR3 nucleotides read TGTGCCAGCAGTGAAGCCGGGACAGAGGGAGAGACCCAGTACTTC. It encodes CASSEAGTEGETQYF.